This passage covers 14 T cell receptor beta chains from one sample sequenced in a study of shared clonotypes between healthy human individuals. Method: immunoSEQ multiplex PCR; TCRdb's copy keeps in-frame clones and lacks some. Here the sample spans 550,000 to 600,000 clones, 95% to 98% being singletons. Positively selected for CCR7, the CD45RO-negative cells used as naive CD8 cells excluded terminally differentiated effector memory CD45RA+ cells. Material for sequencing was naive CD8+ T cells sorted from blood. These receptors originate from a man younger than 45 in good health.

The V call is TRBV19, the J call TRBJ2-5, with 7 positions matching TRBD1. The CDR3 contains 16 residues. Germline-derived CDR1 and CDR2 are LNHDA and SQIVND (reference sequence). The V segment lost 1 base and the J segment 0 bases; nucleotides outside the gene matches: 5. This CDR3 is CASSIGVGTDQETQYF. In DNA, the CDR3 is TGTGCCAGTAGTATAGGAGTAGGGACAGACCAAGAGACCCAGTACTTC.

The chain carries TRBV23-1 and TRBJ2-5; the D is unclear. TRBV23-1 qualifies as an ORF whose function is uncertain. V lost 0 bases to trimming and J lost 1 base, with 12 bases between them. This CDR3 is built from 16 residues. The CDR3 loop reads CASSQSPQWGQETQYF. DNA of the CDR3: TGCGCCAGCAGTCAATCCCCCCAATGGGGCCAAGAGACCCAGTACTTC.

CDR3 protein: CASSLPPGVPGNEQFF. The DNA of the CDR3 is TGTGCCAGCAGCTTACCGCCCGGGGTTCCCGGGAATGAGCAGTTCTTC. The chain uses TRBV7-9 and TRBJ2-1, with a tentative D call TRBD2 (5 bases). Trimming removed 2 bases from V and 7 bases from J, with 18 bases in between. In germline, CDR1 is SEHNR, CDR2 FQNEAQ (reference sequence). The CDR3 covers 16 residues.

DNA for the CDR3: TGTGCCAGCAGCTTAGGGACGGCCCACTACGAGCAGTACTTC. It yields the protein CASSLGTAHYEQYF. V gene TRBV7-9 combines with J gene TRBJ2-7; D call uncertain. Germline CDR1 SEHNR, CDR2 FQNEAQ (reference sequence). The CDR3 contains 14 residues. Trimming pared 1 base from V and 3 bases from J, leaving 10 bases between. Complete variable domain (other parts from reference TRBV7-9 and TRBJ2-7): DTGVSQNPRHKITKRGQNVTFRCDPISEHNRLYWYRQTLGQGPEFLTYFQNEAQLEKSRLLSDRFSAERPKGSFSTLEIQRTEQGDSAMYLCASSLGTAHYEQYFGPGTRLTVT.

The chain couples TRBV5-4 to TRBJ2-5, with 7 bases identical to TRBD1. The V gene's germline CDR1 is SGHNT and CDR2 YYREEE (reference sequence). The CDR3 spans 19 residues. V lost 1 base, J lost 7 bases, and 22 bases stayed unmatched. This CDR3 is CASSLWGPRRDSHGWTQYF. Here the CDR3 DNA reads TGTGCCAGCAGCTTGTGGGGACCCCGTCGGGACAGCCATGGGTGGACCCAGTACTTC.

The rearrangement joins TRBV13 to TRBJ2-3; D is perhaps TRBD1 (6 bases). Germline V gives CDR1 PRHDT, CDR2 FYEKMQ (reference sequence). CDR3 length equals 15 residues. Trimming pared 3 bases from V and 2 bases from J, leaving 12 bases between. Here the CDR3 reads CASSFITGITDTQYF. As DNA, the CDR3 is TGTGCCAGCAGCTTCATTACAGGGATCACAGATACGCAGTATTTT.

The chain uses TRBV13 and TRBJ2-7; maybe TRBD1 (5 bases). Between the trimmed V and J ends, which lost 5 bases and 1 base, there was a span of 12 bases. The CDR3 consists of 14 residues. The germline gives CDR1 PRHDT, CDR2 FYEKMQ (reference sequence). Here the CDR3 reads CASSPRDASYEQYF. CDR3 nucleotides: TGTGCCAGCAGCCCCAGGGATGCGTCCTACGAGCAGTACTTC.

The rearrangement joins TRBV5-5 to TRBJ2-7; the match to TRBD2 covers 11 bases. Germline V gene lookup returns CDR1 SGHKS and CDR2 YYEKEE (reference sequence). The CDR3 consists of 16 residues. The trim removed 1 base at V and 0 bases at J, leaving 3 bases unmatched. The CDR3: CASSLRLAGYSYEQYF. Here the CDR3 DNA reads TGTGCCAGCAGCTTGAGACTAGCGGGATACTCCTACGAGCAGTACTTC.

This chain uses TRBV27 with TRBJ2-7; D is uncertain. CDR1 is MNHEY and CDR2 is SMNVEV in the germline V gene (reference sequence). Between the trimmed V and J ends, which lost 1 base and 4 bases, there was a span of 11 bases. The CDR3 sequence is 14 residues long. The CDR3 sequence: CASSLYPWNYEQYF. CDR3 coding DNA: TGTGCCAGCAGTTTATACCCCTGGAATTACGAGCAGTACTTC.

The chain is built from TRBV5-4 and TRBJ2-7; D is uncertain. CDR3 size: 14 residues. Germline loops: CDR1 SGHNT, CDR2 YYREEE (reference sequence). With 2 bases removed from V and 3 bases from J, the gap between germline ends came to 12 bases. CDR3 region: CASSFSVGNYEQYF. CDR3 in DNA: TGTGCCAGCAGCTTCAGTGTGGGCAACTACGAGCAGTACTTC.

J is TRBJ2-7 and V is TRBV5-1, with D possibly matching TRBD1 (6 bases). Germline-derived CDR1 and CDR2 are SGHRS and YFSETQ. The CDR3 spans 15 residues. V dropped 7 bases and J dropped 3 bases, with 20 bases sitting between them. This CDR3 is CASHPKPGQGYEQYF. The CDR3 DNA is TGCGCCAGCCACCCCAAACCGGGACAAGGCTACGAGCAGTACTTC.

Of note for this clone: Different DNA sequences within this sample yield the same CDR3. This chain joins TRBV28 and TRBJ2-7; D is ambiguous. V dropped 5 bases and J dropped 3 bases, with 5 bases sitting between them. The CDR3 spans 11 residues. Germline V lookup: CDR1 MDHEN, CDR2 SYDVKM. The CDR3 sequence is CASSPHYEQYF. CDR3 DNA sequence: TGTGCCAGCAGTCCACACTACGAGCAGTACTTC.

Concerning this clone: Other DNA sequences from this sample encode an identical CDR3 as well. V gene TRBV5-6 combines with J gene TRBJ2-7; D is unresolved. CDR3 size: 11 residues. Trimming removed 2 bases from V and 4 bases from J, with 4 bases in between. Germline CDR1 is SGHDT and CDR2 is YYEEEE. CDR3 region: CASSFGYEQYF. The CDR3 region has the DNA TGTGCCAGCAGCTTCGGTTACGAGCAGTACTTC. Full variable domain (rest looked up from reference TRBV5-6 and TRBJ2-7): DAGVTQSPTHLIKTRGQQVTLRCSPKSGHDTVSWYQQALGQGPQFIFQYYEEEERQRGNFPDRFSGHQFPNYSSELNVNALLLGDSALYLCASSFGYEQYFGPGTRLTVT.

The CDR3 protein is CASTWGSSTDTQYF. The CDR3 DNA sequence: TGTGCCAGCACCTGGGGATCTAGCACAGATACGCAGTATTTT. This chain uses TRBV28 with TRBJ2-3; no definite D call. The germline gives CDR1 MDHEN, CDR2 SYDVKM. V gave up 7 bases and J gave up 0 bases, with 11 bases separating them. The CDR3 has 14 residues.